These 10 T cell receptor beta chains were all obtained from the same sample, sequenced in a study of T cell responses to AZD1222 COVID-19 vaccine. Data came from immunoSEQ multiplex PCR; TCRdb stores just in-frame clones and leaves some out. The data show 95,000 to 150,000 clones, 93% seen once. Specimen: peripheral blood, collected 28 days after the second AZD1222 dose. The origin of the receptors is an adult who received the AZD1222 COVID-19 vaccine.

This clone came up once. At the DNA level, this CDR3 is encoded by other sequences in the same sample as well. The chain is built from TRBV5-1 and TRBJ1-1, with D perhaps matching TRBD1 (5 bases). Trimming removed 1 base from V and 2 bases from J, with 9 bases in between. This CDR3 has 14 residues. Germline V lookup: CDR1 SGHRS, CDR2 YFSETQ. CDR3 loop: CASSLTGANTEAFF. The DNA of the CDR3 is TGCGCCAGCAGCTTGACAGGAGCTAACACTGAAGCTTTCTTT.

V usage is TRBV7-3 and J usage is TRBJ1-6; 9 bases map to TRBD1. V was pared by 2 bases and J by 7 bases, with 3 bases of the junction left unmatched. This CDR3 comprises 15 residues. CDR1 is SGHTA, CDR2 FQGTGA, per germline. CDR3 residues: CASSLGTGLNSPLHF. CDR3 bases: TGTGCCAGCAGCTTAGGGACAGGGTTGAATTCACCCCTCCACTTT.

This clone came up a few times. CDR3 nucleotides: TGTGCCAGCAGCCGCTACAGGGGGCAGGGCTACACCTTC. This codes for CASSRYRGQGYTF. The rearrangement uses TRBV6-2 or TRBV6-3 and TRBJ1-2; 9 bases are shared with TRBD1. The CDR3 contains 13 residues. V lost 6 bases to trimming and J lost 8 bases; unmatched junction nucleotides: 7. Germline V lookup: CDR1 MNHEY, CDR2 SVGEGT.

The V call is TRBV11-3, the J call TRBJ1-1; no clear D. This CDR3 region has 15 residues. CDR1 is SGHNT and CDR2 is YENEEA in the germline V gene. V was shortened by 5 bases and J by 1 base, with 14 bases between the two germline ends. CDR3 in DNA: TGTGCCAGCAGCCACCCAGAACAGAAGAACACTGAAGCTTTCTTT. The encoded protein is CASSHPEQKNTEAFF. Complete variable domain (other parts from reference TRBV11-3 and TRBJ1-1): EAGVVQSPRYKIIEKKQPVAFWCNPISGHNTLYWYLQNLGQGPELLIRYENEEAVDDSQLPKDRFSAERLKGVDSTLKIQPAELGDSAVYLCASSHPEQKNTEAFFGQGTRLTVV.

Notes on this clone: Mismatch with germline at one junction end may stem from a read error. This rearrangement joins TRBV7-2 to TRBJ1-1; D possibly corresponds to TRBD1 (6 bases). Germline V gene lookup returns CDR1 SGHTA and CDR2 FQGNSA. The CDR3 contains 11 residues. The CDR3 coding sequence is TGTGCCAGCAGCTTAGCCACGAGGACAGTGTTT. This gives the protein CASSLATRTVF.

This clone appeared a few times. The chain is built from TRBV2 and TRBJ1-1, with 9 bases lining up with TRBD1. Looked up from germline, CDR1 is SNHLY and CDR2 is FYNNEI. The CDR3 has 14 amino acids. Trimming cost V 2 bases and J 11 bases; bases outside gene matches: 9. CDR3 protein: CASSERGQGSLAFF. The DNA for the CDR3 is TGTGCCAGCAGTGAACGCGGACAGGGGAGTTTGGCTTTCTTT.

The J gene is TRBJ1-3, the V gene TRBV5-1; the D gene is possibly TRBD1 (5 bases). With 1 base removed from V and 0 bases from J, the gap between germline ends came to 8 bases. Germline V gene sequence: CDR1 SGHRS, CDR2 YFSETQ. The CDR3 has 15 amino acids. The CDR3 here is CASSLWGDSGNTIYF. The CDR3 nucleotides are TGCGCCAGCAGCTTGTGGGGGGACTCTGGAAACACCATATATTTT. Based on the CDR3 plus reference TRBV5-1 and TRBJ1-3, the full variable domain is KAGVTQTPRYLIKTRGQQVTLSCSPISGHRSVSWYQQTPGQGLQFLFEYFSETQRNKGNFPGRFSGRQFSNSRSEMNVSTLELGDSALYLCASSLWGDSGNTIYFGEGSWLTVV.

This rearrangement joins TRBV18 to TRBJ2-7, with 7 bases lining up with TRBD1. With 3 bases clipped from V and 5 bases from J, the junction kept 7 bases outside the gene matches. In germline, CDR1 is KGHSH, CDR2 LQKENI. This CDR3 spans 14 amino acids. CDR3 nucleotide sequence: TGTGCCAGCTCACCGGGGACAGTCGGCGACGAGCAGTACTTC. Protein: CASSPGTVGDEQYF.

The chain combines TRBV19 with TRBJ1-4; tentatively, D is TRBD1 (6 bases). The V and J ends lost 8 bases and 7 bases respectively, with 17 bases between them. The CDR3 spans 14 residues. Germline loops: CDR1 LNHDA, CDR2 SQIVND (reference sequence). This CDR3 is CASWAGQTSEKLFF. In DNA, the CDR3 is TGTGCCAGTTGGGCGGGACAAACATCTGAAAAACTGTTTTTT.

This chain joins TRBV18 and TRBJ2-5; TRBD2 is a possible D gene (5 bases). This CDR3 region has 16 residues. V dropped 3 bases and J dropped 1 base, with 15 bases sitting between them. The germline CDR1 and CDR2 sequences are KGHSH and LQKENI. The CDR3 loop reads CASSPSVPSSQETQYF. The CDR3 DNA reads TGTGCCAGCTCACCCAGCGTCCCTAGCTCCCAAGAGACCCAGTACTTC.